The next 28 T cell receptor beta chains were all read from a single sample in a study of blood T cells in healthy people across ages. A second PCR, run for about 7 to 12 cycles, used a sample-barcoded 5' primer plus a J-beta primer mix. TCRdb recomputed calls from the 5' RACE reads with MiXCR, one row per CDR3 protein. Here the sample spans about a million distinct CDR3 sequences, more than 30% being singletons. Source material: blood. The receptors stem from a man younger than 35 in good health.

The chain is built from TRBV3-1 and TRBJ2-6; unclear D gene. V lost 6 bases and J 4 bases, leaving 1 base between the germline ends. Germline values: CDR1 LGHDT, CDR2 YNNKEL (reference sequence). This CDR3 has 11 residues. The CDR3 sequence is CASRGANVLTF. For the CDR3, the DNA is TGTGCCAGCAGAGGGGCCAACGTCCTGACTTTC.

The chain has TRBV12-3 or TRBV12-4 and TRBJ1-5; D gene ambiguous. The CDR3 covers 12 residues. V gave up 6 bases and J gave up 7 bases, with 10 bases separating them. CDR3 bases: TGTGCCAGCAGCCCGGGCGAACAGCCCCAGCATTTT. Amino acid sequence: CASSPGEQPQHF.

Written as DNA, the CDR3 is TGCAGTGCTAGAGTCCCAGGGGGGGGTTACGAGCAGTACTTC. Encoded protein: CSARVPGGGYEQYF. The chain links TRBV20-1 to TRBJ2-4; D is possibly TRBD1 or TRBD2 (7 bases each). The assigned J gene may be wrong: the sequence end matches TRBJ2-7 better. CDR1 and CDR2 (germline): DFQATT, SNEGSKA (reference sequence). There are 14 residues in the CDR3.

The chain uses TRBV7-2 and TRBJ2-7; 11 bases agree with TRBD2. The CDR3 runs 15 residues. V was pared by 1 base and J by 4 bases, with 3 bases of the junction left unmatched. Germline V gene data show CDR1 as SGHTA and CDR2 as FQGNSA. CDR3 sequence reads: CASSLETSGIYEQYF. In nucleotides, the CDR3 is TGTGCCAGCAGCTTAGAGACTAGCGGGATTTACGAGCAGTACTTC. Full variable domain (remainder filled in from reference TRBV7-2 and TRBJ2-7): GAGVSQSPSNKVTEKGKDVELRCDPISGHTALYWYRQSLGQGLEFLIYFQGNSAPDKSGLPSDRFSAERTGGSVSTLTIQRTQQEDSAVYLCASSLETSGIYEQYFGPGTRLTVT.

This clonotype was observed a few times. The CDR3 loop reads CASSYSLLGSNQPQHF. CDR3 bases: TGTGCCAGCAGTTACTCCCTCCTAGGGAGCAATCAGCCCCAGCATTTT. This chain links TRBV28 with TRBJ1-5, with no clear D. The CDR3 has 16 amino acids. V lost 4 bases and J lost 1, with 14 bases in between. Looked up from germline, CDR1 is MDHEN and CDR2 is SYDVKM.

In this sample, this clonotype turned up a few times. The gene calls are TRBV6-6 and TRBJ2-1, with TRBD1 identical over 7 bases. The CDR3 is 15 amino acids. V lost 0 bases and J lost 6; bases outside the gene matches: 5. Germline CDR1 and CDR2: MNHNY and SVGAGI (reference sequence). CDR3 amino acids: CASSYSGAGGNEQFF. The CDR3 bases are TGTGCCAGCAGTTACTCGGGGGCAGGGGGCAATGAGCAGTTCTTC.

The J gene is TRBJ2-3, the V gene TRBV7-2; tentative D call: TRBD2 (5 bases). This CDR3 has 16 residues. V lost 2 bases and J lost 5, with 17 bases in between. Germline values: CDR1 SGHTA, CDR2 FQGNSA. The chain's CDR3 is CASSLRGRAVGDTQYF. DNA of the CDR3: TGTGCCAGCAGCTTAAGAGGACGAGCGGTGGGAGATACGCAGTATTTT.

The rearrangement links TRBV11-2 to TRBJ1-1; 8 bases agree with TRBD1. Germline lookup yields CDR1 SGHAT and CDR2 FQNNGV. V lost 3 bases, J lost 3 bases, and 3 bases stayed unmatched. The CDR3 sequence is 14 residues long. CDR3 sequence reads: CASSLDREDTEAFF. Here the CDR3 DNA reads TGTGCCAGCAGCTTGGACAGGGAGGACACTGAAGCTTTCTTT.

Regarding this clonotype: A read error may explain this, as a much larger clone is one base away. The chain combines TRBV29-1 with TRBJ1-2; 8 nucleotides align to TRBD1. Germline assignment: CDR1 SQVTM and CDR2 ANQGSEA. The CDR3 sequence is 14 residues long. The CDR3 protein is CSAEDHGQGYGYTF. The CDR3 region has the DNA TGCAGCGCTGAAGACCACGGACAGGGCTATGGCTACACCTTC.

The chain uses TRBV5-1 and TRBJ1-4, with D uncertain. Germline values: CDR1 SGHRS, CDR2 YFSETQ. This CDR3 contains 13 residues. With 6 bases removed from V and 8 bases from J, the gap between germline ends came to 14 bases. The CDR3 bases are TGCGCCAGCACGGGCCAAGATCGGGAAAAACTGTTTTTT. Amino acid sequence: CASTGQDREKLFF.

The V call is TRBV20-1, the J call TRBJ2-1, with 8 bases lining up with TRBD2. The germline gives CDR1 DFQATT, CDR2 SNEGSKA (reference sequence). The CDR3 contains 16 residues. The ends lost 2 bases at V and 7 bases at J; junction bases unmatched: 13. The CDR3 coding sequence is TGCAGTGCTAGATTAAGCGGGGGCCCCGCCTGGAATGAGCAGTTCTTC. It translates to CSARLSGGPAWNEQFF.

Only a few counts were recorded for this clonotype. The rearrangement joins TRBV9 to TRBJ1-1, with D uncertain. V was cut by 3 bases and J by 1 base, with 10 bases left in between. The germline V gene encodes CDR1 SGDLS and CDR2 YYNGEE. The CDR3 spans 14 residues. Here the CDR3 reads CASSGSGGNTEAFF. CDR3 coding DNA: TGTGCCAGCAGCGGATCTGGTGGGAACACTGAAGCTTTCTTT.

The table lists this clonotype with a few counts. The chain is built from TRBV12-3 or TRBV12-4 and TRBJ2-1; the D gene could be TRBD1 or TRBD2 (5 bases each). V shed 5 bases and J shed 3 bases, with 14 bases lying between them. This CDR3 contains 15 residues. The CDR3 sequence is CASSLLGEHYNEQFF. CDR3 nucleotide sequence: TGTGCCAGCAGTCTGTTGGGGGAACACTACAATGAGCAGTTCTTC.

V is TRBV20-1 and J is TRBJ1-3; 8 nucleotides match TRBD1. The ends lost 3 bases at V and 4 bases at J; junction bases unmatched: 8. Per the germline V gene, CDR1 is DFQATT and CDR2 is SNEGSKA (reference sequence). The CDR3 contains 15 residues. The CDR3 loop reads CSARDRVFPGNTIYF. Written as DNA, the CDR3 is TGCAGTGCTAGGGACAGGGTCTTTCCCGGAAACACCATATATTTT.

The chain is built from TRBV6-1 and TRBJ2-2; 7 bases line up with TRBD1. This CDR3 has 13 amino acids. Germline V gives CDR1 MNHNS, CDR2 SASEGT. The V and J ends lost 3 bases and 5 bases, in that order; junction bases with no gene match: 0. Here the CDR3 DNA reads TGTGCCAGCAGTGAGACAGGGACCGGGGAGCTGTTTTTT. Its protein is CASSETGTGELFF.

This chain joins TRBV21-1 and TRBJ1-4; the table's TRBD1 call for D was not verified on the DNA. TRBV21-1 is labeled a pseudogene. This CDR3 region has 20 residues. CDR3 loop: CASSKSWIGQGGRPNEKLFF. CDR3 nucleotides: TGTGCCAGCAGCAAAAGCTGGATAGGACAGGGGGGAAGGCCTAATGAAAAACTGTTTTTT.

Worth noting for this clonotype: The germline gene is not matched at one end of the junction; a read error may be the cause. V and J are TRBV6-5 and TRBJ1-5; D uncertain. The CDR3 loop spans 14 amino acids. CDR1 and CDR2 from the germline V gene are MNHEY and SVGAGI. The DNA for the CDR3 is TGTGCCAGCAGTGACTCGGGCTTGGGTCAGCCCCAGCATTTT. Translated: CASSDSGLGQPQHF.

In its sample, this clonotype was seen many times. This chain links TRBV5-1 with TRBJ2-4, with D perhaps TRBD1 (6 bases). Trimming shortened V by 4 bases and J by 4 bases, and 15 bases separated the two germline ends. The CDR3 length is 15 residues. Germline values: CDR1 SGHRS, CDR2 YFSETQ. The CDR3 sequence: CASSPSRTAKNIQYF. The CDR3 nucleotides are TGCGCCAGCAGCCCTAGCAGGACAGCTAAAAACATTCAGTACTTC.

This clonotype has just a few counts. The chain uses TRBV7-2 and TRBJ1-6; no reliable D call. The CDR3 is made up of 15 amino acids. The germline gives CDR1 SGHTA, CDR2 FQGNSA. Trimming took 7 bases from V and 7 from J, leaving 17 bases between them. The CDR3 DNA reads TGTGCCAGCAACGAGGACGGAACGAACAATTCACCCCTCCACTTT. Translating it yields CASNEDGTNNSPLHF. Based on the CDR3 plus reference TRBV7-2 and TRBJ1-6, the full variable domain is GAGVSQSPSNKVTEKGKDVELRCDPISGHTALYWYRQSLGQGLEFLIYFQGNSAPDKSGLPSDRFSAERTGGSVSTLTIQRTQQEDSAVYLCASNEDGTNNSPLHFGNGTRLTVT.

The V and J genes are TRBV7-8 and TRBJ1-5, with D hard to call. The CDR3 spans 14 residues. V gave up 6 bases and J gave up 5 bases, with 14 bases separating them. Germline-derived CDR1 and CDR2 are SGHVS and FQNEAQ. Here the CDR3 reads CASSREEWDQPQHF. CDR3 nucleotide sequence: TGTGCCAGCAGTCGAGAAGAGTGGGATCAGCCCCAGCATTTT.

This sequence joins TRBV27 and TRBJ1-1, with D possibly matching TRBD1 (5 bases). Trimming took 6 bases from V and 3 from J, leaving 14 bases between them. Germline V gene sequence: CDR1 MNHEY, CDR2 SMNVEV (reference sequence). The CDR3 runs 14 residues. This chain's CDR3 is CASSHQGGDTEAFF. CDR3 sequence (DNA): TGTGCCAGCAGCCATCAGGGAGGGGACACTGAAGCTTTCTTT.

The rearrangement joins TRBV7-2 to TRBJ1-1, with D possibly TRBD1 on 5 matching bases. In germline, CDR1 is SGHTA, CDR2 FQGNSA. CDR3 size: 18 residues. Trimming removed 5 bases from V and 0 bases from J, with 22 bases in between. The CDR3 nucleotides are TGTGCCAGCAGCCCCTCCCGTGGGGGGGTGGCTCTGAACACTGAAGCTTTCTTT. The encoded protein is CASSPSRGGVALNTEAFF.

The chain carries TRBV12-3 or TRBV12-4 and TRBJ1-1; D may be TRBD1 (5 bases). The V gene lost 10 bases and the J gene lost 0 bases, with 18 bases spanning the gap. This CDR3 has 15 amino acids. Written as DNA, the CDR3 is TGTGCCACCGCTCTTTGGACACCCATGAACACTGAAGCTTTCTTT. This gives the protein CATALWTPMNTEAFF.

This clonotype was counted only a few times. The V call is TRBV27, the J call TRBJ1-4; 7 bases align to TRBD1. The V segment lost 7 bases and the J segment 5 bases; nucleotides outside the gene matches: 7. The CDR3 loop spans 14 amino acids. CDR1 is MNHEY, CDR2 SMNVEV, per germline (reference sequence). CDR3 protein: CASKSTGRNEKLFF. Written as DNA, the CDR3 is TGTGCCAGCAAGTCGACAGGGCGGAATGAAAAACTGTTTTTT.

The V and J genes are TRBV20-1 and TRBJ2-5; D possibly corresponds to TRBD1 (5 bases). Looked up from germline, CDR1 is DFQATT and CDR2 is SNEGSKA (reference sequence). The CDR3 is 13 amino acids. V was trimmed by 3 bases and J by 1 base, leaving 9 bases between them. CDR3 sequence (DNA): TGCAGTGCTAGCCAGGGCGCCCAAGAGACCCAGTACTTC. Protein sequence: CSASQGAQETQYF.

This chain links TRBV6-1 with TRBJ1-1; no reliable D call. Germline V gene sequence: CDR1 MNHNS, CDR2 SASEGT. Trimming pared 1 base from V and 6 bases from J, leaving 12 bases between. This CDR3 comprises 14 residues. CDR3 sequence reads: CASSEGPGQAEAFF. The CDR3 DNA sequence: TGTGCCAGCAGTGAAGGCCCGGGTCAGGCTGAAGCTTTCTTT.

V usage is TRBV20-1 and J usage is TRBJ2-1; 11 bases agree with TRBD2. The CDR3 contains 15 residues. Germline-derived CDR1 and CDR2 are DFQATT and SNEGSKA (reference sequence). The J segment lost 7 bases and the V segment lost 3 bases, leaving 8 bases of the junction unmatched. The CDR3 here is CSASYSGGGSNEQFF. The CDR3 DNA follows: TGCAGTGCTAGTTATAGCGGGGGGGGCTCAAATGAGCAGTTCTTC.

This clonotype was seen more than once but under ten times. The chain recombines TRBV24-1 with TRBJ2-1; D possibly corresponds to TRBD1 (6 bases). CDR3 length: 16 amino acids. Looked up from germline, CDR1 is KGHDR and CDR2 is SFDVKD. Trimming pared 2 bases from V and 3 bases from J, leaving 13 bases between. The CDR3: CATSDSSGELYNEQFF. The CDR3 DNA sequence: TGTGCCACCAGTGATTCTTCAGGGGAACTCTACAATGAGCAGTTCTTC.